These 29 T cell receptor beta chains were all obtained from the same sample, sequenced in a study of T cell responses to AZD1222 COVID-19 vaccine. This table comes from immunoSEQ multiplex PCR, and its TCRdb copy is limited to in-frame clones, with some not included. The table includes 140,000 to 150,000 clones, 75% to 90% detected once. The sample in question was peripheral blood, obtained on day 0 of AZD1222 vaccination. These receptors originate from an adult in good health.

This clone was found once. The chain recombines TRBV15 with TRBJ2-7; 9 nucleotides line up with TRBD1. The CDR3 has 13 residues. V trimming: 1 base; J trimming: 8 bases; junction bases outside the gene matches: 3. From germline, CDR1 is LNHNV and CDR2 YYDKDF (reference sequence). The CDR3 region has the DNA TGTGCCACCAGCAGAGTACAGGGGGCGAAGCAGTACTTC. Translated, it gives CATSRVQGAKQYF.

The CDR3 sequence: CASSPPGGRTDTQYF. In nucleotides, the CDR3 is TGTGCCAGCTCACCACCAGGGGGGCGCACAGATACGCAGTATTTT. The rearrangement uses TRBV18 and TRBJ2-3, with D possibly called TRBD1 or TRBD2 (6 bases each). The germline CDR1 and CDR2 sequences are KGHSH and LQKENI. The CDR3 extends over 15 amino acids. V lost 0 bases to trimming and J lost 1 base, with 8 bases between them.

This CDR3 is CASSLSPIPSRTTGYTF. Written as DNA, the CDR3 is TGTGCCAGCAGTTTATCGCCAATTCCGTCTCGAACTACTGGCTACACCTTC. The chain carries TRBV27 and TRBJ1-2; no firm D call. CDR1 and CDR2 from the germline V gene are MNHEY and SMNVEV (reference sequence). Trimming stripped 0 bases from V and 7 bases from J, with 21 bases between. The CDR3 extends over 17 amino acids.

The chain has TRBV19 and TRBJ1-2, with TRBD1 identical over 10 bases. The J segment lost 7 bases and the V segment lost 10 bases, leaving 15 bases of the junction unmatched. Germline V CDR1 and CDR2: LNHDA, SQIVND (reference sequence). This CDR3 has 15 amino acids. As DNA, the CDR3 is TGTGCCACCGCAGAGACAGGGGGCGCGTTTCGTGGCTACACCTTC. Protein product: CATAETGGAFRGYTF.

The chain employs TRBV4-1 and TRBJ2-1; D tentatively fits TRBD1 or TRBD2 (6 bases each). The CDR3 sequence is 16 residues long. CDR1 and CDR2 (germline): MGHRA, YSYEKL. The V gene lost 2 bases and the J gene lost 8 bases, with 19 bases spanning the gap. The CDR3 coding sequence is TGCGCCAGCAGCCAAATAGTGGTGGGGGGCTCCTATGAGCAGTTCTTC. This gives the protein CASSQIVVGGSYEQFF.

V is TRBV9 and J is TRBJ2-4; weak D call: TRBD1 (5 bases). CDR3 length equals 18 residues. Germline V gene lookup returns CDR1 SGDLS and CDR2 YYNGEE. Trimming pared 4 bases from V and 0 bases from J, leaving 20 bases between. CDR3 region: CASSQGSWGGLAKNIQYF. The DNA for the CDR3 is TGTGCCAGCAGCCAGGGTTCTTGGGGCGGTCTAGCCAAAAACATTCAGTACTTC.

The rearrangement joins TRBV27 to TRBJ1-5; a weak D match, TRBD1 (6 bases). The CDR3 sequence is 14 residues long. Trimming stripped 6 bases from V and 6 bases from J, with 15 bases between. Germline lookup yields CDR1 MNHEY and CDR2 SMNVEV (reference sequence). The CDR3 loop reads CASRGGGAGQPQHF. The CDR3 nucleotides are TGTGCCAGCAGGGGAGGGGGGGCAGGTCAGCCCCAGCATTTT.

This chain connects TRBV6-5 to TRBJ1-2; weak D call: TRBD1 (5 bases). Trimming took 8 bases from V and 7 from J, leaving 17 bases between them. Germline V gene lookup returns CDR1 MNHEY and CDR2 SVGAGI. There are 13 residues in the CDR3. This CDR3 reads CASSPPGEGGYTF. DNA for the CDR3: TGTGCCAGCTCTCCCCCGGGGGAGGGTGGCTACACCTTC.

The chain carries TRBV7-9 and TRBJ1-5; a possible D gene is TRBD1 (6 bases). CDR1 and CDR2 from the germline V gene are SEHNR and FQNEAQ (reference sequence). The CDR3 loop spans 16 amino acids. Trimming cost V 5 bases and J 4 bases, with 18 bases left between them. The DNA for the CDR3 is TGTGCCAGCAGCAACCCAGGGGTTGGCGGGAATCAGCCCCAGCATTTT. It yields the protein CASSNPGVGGNQPQHF.

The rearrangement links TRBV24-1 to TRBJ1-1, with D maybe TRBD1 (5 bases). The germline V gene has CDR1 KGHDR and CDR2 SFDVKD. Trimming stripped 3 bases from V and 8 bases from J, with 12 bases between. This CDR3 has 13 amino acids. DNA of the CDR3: TGTGCCACCAGTGATCCAGGGTCCGGGGAAGCTTTCTTT. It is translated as CATSDPGSGEAFF.

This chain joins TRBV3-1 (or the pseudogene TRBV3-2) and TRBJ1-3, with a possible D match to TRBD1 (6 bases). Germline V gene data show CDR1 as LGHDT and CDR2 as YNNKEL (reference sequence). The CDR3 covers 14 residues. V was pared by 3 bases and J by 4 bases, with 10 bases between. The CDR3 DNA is TGTGCCAGCAGCCAGAAAGGGGGAGGAAACACCATATATTTT. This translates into CASSQKGGGNTIYF.

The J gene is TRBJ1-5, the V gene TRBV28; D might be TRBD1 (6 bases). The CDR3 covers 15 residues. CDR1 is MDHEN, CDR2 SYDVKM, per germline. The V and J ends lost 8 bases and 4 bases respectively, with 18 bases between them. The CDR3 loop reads CASLFGGGSNQPQHF. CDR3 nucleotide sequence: TGTGCCAGCCTCTTCGGGGGCGGAAGTAATCAGCCCCAGCATTTT. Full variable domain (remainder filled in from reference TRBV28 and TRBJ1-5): DVKVTQSSRYLVKRTGEKVFLECVQDMDHENMFWYRQDPGLGLRLIYFSYDVKMKEKGDIPEGYSVSREKKERFSLILESASTNQTSMYLCASLFGGGSNQPQHFGDGTRLSIL.

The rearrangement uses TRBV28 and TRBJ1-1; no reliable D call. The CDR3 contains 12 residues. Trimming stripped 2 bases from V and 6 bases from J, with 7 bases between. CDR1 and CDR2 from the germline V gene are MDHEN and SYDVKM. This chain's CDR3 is CASSLSRPEAFF. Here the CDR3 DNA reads TGTGCCAGCAGTTTAAGTAGGCCTGAAGCTTTCTTT.

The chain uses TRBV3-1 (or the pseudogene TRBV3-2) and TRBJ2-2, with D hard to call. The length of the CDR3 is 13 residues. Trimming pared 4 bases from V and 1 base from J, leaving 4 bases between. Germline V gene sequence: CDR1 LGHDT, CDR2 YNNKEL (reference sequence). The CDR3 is CASSLVNTGELFF. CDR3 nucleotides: TGTGCCAGCAGCCTCGTGAACACCGGGGAGCTGTTTTTT.

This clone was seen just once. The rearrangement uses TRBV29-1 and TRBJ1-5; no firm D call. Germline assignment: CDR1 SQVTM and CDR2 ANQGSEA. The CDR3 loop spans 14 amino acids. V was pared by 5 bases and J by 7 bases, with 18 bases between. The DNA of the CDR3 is TGCAGCGTTCTCAAAACTAGAAGACACCAGCCCCAGCATTTT. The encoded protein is CSVLKTRRHQPQHF.

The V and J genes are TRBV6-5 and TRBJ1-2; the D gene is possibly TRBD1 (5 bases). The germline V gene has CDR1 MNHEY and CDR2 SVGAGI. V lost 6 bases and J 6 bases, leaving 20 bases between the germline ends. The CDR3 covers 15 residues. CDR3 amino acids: CASSTISGGGDGYTF. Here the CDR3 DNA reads TGTGCCAGCAGCACTATCTCCGGGGGAGGGGATGGCTACACCTTC.

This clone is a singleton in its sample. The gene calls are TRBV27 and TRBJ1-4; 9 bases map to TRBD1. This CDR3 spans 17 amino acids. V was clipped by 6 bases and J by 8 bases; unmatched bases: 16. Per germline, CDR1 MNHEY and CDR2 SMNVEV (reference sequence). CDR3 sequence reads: CASRQSGQGPRREKLFF. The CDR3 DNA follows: TGTGCCAGCAGACAATCGGGACAGGGCCCAAGAAGAGAAAAACTGTTTTTT.

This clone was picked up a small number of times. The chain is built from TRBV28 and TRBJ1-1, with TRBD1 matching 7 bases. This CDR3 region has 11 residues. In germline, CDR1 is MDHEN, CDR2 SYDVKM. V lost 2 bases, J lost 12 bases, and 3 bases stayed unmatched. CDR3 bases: TGTGCCAGCAGTTTAGGGACAGTATCTTTCTTT. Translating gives CASSLGTVSFF.

CDR3: CASSLKRTSGGYEQYF. CDR3 bases: TGTGCCAGCAGTTTAAAAAGGACTAGCGGGGGCTACGAGCAGTACTTC. The gene calls are TRBV27 and TRBJ2-7, with 13 bases aligning to TRBD2. Losses at the gene ends were 2 bases for V and 3 bases for J; bases not matched to a gene: 4. The CDR3 length is 16 residues. Germline V gene data show CDR1 as MNHEY and CDR2 as SMNVEV (reference sequence).

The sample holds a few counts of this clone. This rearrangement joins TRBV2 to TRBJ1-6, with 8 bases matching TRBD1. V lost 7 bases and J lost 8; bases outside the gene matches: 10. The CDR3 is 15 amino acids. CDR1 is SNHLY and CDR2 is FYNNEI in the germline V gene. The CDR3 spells CASTRTGSSDSPLHF. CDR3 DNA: TGTGCCAGCACTCGGACAGGGTCGAGCGATTCACCCCTCCACTTT. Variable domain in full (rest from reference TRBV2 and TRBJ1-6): EPEVTQTPSHQVTQMGQEVILRCVPISNHLYFYWYRQILGQKVEFLVSFYNNEISEKSEIFDDQFSVERPDGSNFTLKIRSTKLEDSAMYFCASTRTGSSDSPLHFGNGTRLTVT.

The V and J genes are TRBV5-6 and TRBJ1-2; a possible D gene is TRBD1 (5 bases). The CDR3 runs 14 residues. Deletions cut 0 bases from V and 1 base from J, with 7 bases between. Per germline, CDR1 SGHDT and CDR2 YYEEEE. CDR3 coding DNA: TGTGCCAGCAGCTTGGGCCAGGGTAACTATGGCTACACCTTC. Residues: CASSLGQGNYGYTF.

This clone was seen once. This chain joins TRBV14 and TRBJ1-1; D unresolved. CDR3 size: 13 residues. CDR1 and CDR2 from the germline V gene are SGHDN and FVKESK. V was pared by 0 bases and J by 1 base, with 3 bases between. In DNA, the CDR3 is TGTGCCAGCAGCCAAGATCGGAACACTGAAGCTTTCTTT. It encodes CASSQDRNTEAFF. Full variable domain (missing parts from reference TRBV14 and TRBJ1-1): EAGVTQFPSHSVIEKGQTVTLRCDPISGHDNLYWYRRVMGKEIKFLLHFVKESKQDESGMPNNRFLAERTGGTYSTLKVQPAELEDSGVYFCASSQDRNTEAFFGQGTRLTVV.

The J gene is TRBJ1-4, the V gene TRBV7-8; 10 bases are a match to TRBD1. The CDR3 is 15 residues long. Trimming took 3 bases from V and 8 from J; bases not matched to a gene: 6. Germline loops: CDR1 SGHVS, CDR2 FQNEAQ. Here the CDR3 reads CASSFWTGGREKLFF. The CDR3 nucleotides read TGTGCCAGCAGCTTTTGGACAGGGGGAAGGGAAAAACTGTTTTTT. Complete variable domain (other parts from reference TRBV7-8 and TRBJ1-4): GAGVSQSPRYKVAKRGQDVALRCDPISGHVSLFWYQQALGQGPEFLTYFQNEAQLDKSGLPSDRFFAERPEGSVSTLKIQRTQQEDSAVYLCASSFWTGGREKLFFGSGTQLSVL.

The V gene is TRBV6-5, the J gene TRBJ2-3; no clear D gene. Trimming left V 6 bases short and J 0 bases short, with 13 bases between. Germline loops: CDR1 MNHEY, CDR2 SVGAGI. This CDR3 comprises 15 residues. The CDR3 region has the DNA TGTGCCAGCAGACTTCAGGATCTGAGCACAGATACGCAGTATTTT. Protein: CASRLQDLSTDTQYF.

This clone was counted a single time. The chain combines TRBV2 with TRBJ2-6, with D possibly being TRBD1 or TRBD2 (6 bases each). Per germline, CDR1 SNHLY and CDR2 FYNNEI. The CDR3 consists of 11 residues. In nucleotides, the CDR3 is TGTTCCACCCAAGGGGGGAGCGTCCTGACTTTC. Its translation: CSTQGGSVLTF.

The CDR3 region is CASTYGGSPSGNTIYF. CDR3 in DNA: TGTGCCAGCACTTACGGTGGCAGTCCCTCTGGAAACACCATATATTTT. The J gene is TRBJ1-3, the V gene TRBV6-4, with unresolved D. Germline CDR1 is MRHNA and CDR2 is SNTAGT. The CDR3 covers 16 residues. V shed 7 bases and J shed 0 bases, with 16 bases lying between them.

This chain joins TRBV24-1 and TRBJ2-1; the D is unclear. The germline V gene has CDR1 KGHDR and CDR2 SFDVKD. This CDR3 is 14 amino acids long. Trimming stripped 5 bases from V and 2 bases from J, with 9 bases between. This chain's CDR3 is CATSVSSTYNEQFF. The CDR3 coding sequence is TGTGCCACCAGTGTCTCTTCAACCTACAATGAGCAGTTCTTC.

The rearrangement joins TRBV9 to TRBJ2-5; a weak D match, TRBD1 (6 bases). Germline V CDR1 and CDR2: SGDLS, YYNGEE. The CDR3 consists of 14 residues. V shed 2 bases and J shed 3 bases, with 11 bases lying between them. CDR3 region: CASSVRTAEETQYF. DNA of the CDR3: TGTGCCAGCAGCGTGAGGACAGCCGAAGAGACCCAGTACTTC. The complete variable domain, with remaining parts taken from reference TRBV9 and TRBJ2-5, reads DSGVTQTPKHLITATGQRVTLRCSPRSGDLSVYWYQQSLDQGLQFLIQYYNGEERAKGNILERFSAQQFPDLHSELNLSSLELGDSALYFCASSVRTAEETQYFGPGTRLLVL.

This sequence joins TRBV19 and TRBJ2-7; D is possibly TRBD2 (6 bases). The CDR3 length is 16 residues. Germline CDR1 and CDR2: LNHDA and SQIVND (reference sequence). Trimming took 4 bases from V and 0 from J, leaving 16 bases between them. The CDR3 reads CASSSSGTSSSYEQYF. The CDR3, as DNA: TGTGCCAGTAGTAGCTCCGGGACTTCGAGCTCCTACGAGCAGTACTTC.